The rows below give T cell receptor beta chains drawn from one sample of a study of cytomegalovirus exposure and HLA in healthy donors. Using immunoSEQ multiplex PCR, the repertoire was profiled, and TCRdb retains in-frame clones only, with some absent. The data hold around 97,000 clones, with roughly 80% observed a single time. Sequences were obtained from PBMCs. The source of these receptors is a man aged 45-65 years in good health and CMV-seropositive. Both conserved end residues are part of each CDR3. Fields, in order: V gene, J gene, CDR3 protein.

v_gene: TRBV5-5
j_gene: TRBJ2-2
CDR3aa: CASSRQILNTGELFF

v_gene: TRBV13
j_gene: TRBJ2-5
CDR3aa: CASSPGGQETQYF

v_gene: TRBV20-1
j_gene: TRBJ2-3
CDR3aa: CSASIDTQYF

v_gene: TRBV28
j_gene: TRBJ2-3
CDR3aa: CASSFGTSGISTDTQYF

v_gene: TRBV19
j_gene: TRBJ2-1
CDR3aa: CAGSMDRAMENEQFF

v_gene: TRBV28
j_gene: TRBJ2-2
CDR3aa: CASSLVATGELFF

v_gene: TRBV29-1
j_gene: TRBJ2-7
CDR3aa: CSVGGRTAYEQYF

v_gene: TRBV6-5
j_gene: TRBJ2-1
CDR3aa: CASRSGGGNEQFF

v_gene: TRBV18
j_gene: TRBJ2-7
CDR3aa: CASSPGTTRSYEQYF

v_gene: TRBV5-4
j_gene: TRBJ2-3
CDR3aa: CASSLQLAGPSTDTQYF

v_gene: TRBV6-6
j_gene: TRBJ2-3
CDR3aa: CASAPRGAHTQYF

v_gene: TRBV19
j_gene: TRBJ1-5
CDR3aa: CASSRSRVGEGGQPQHF

v_gene: TRBV10-3
j_gene: TRBJ1-1
CDR3aa: CAITGRTGGETEAFF

v_gene: TRBV7-2
j_gene: TRBJ1-2
CDR3aa: CASSLDAGGSNYGYTF

v_gene: TRBV19
j_gene: TRBJ1-3
CDR3aa: CASSPARTDPGNTIYF

v_gene: TRBV6-4
j_gene: TRBJ2-2
CDR3aa: CASSRDRESGELFF

v_gene: TRBV4-2
j_gene: TRBJ2-7
CDR3aa: CARPSAVPGLAGDYYEQYF

v_gene: TRBV7-3
j_gene: TRBJ2-2
CDR3aa: CASSFQGPGELFF

v_gene: TRBV7-8
j_gene: TRBJ2-2
CDR3aa: CASSLARVTGELFF

v_gene: TRBV6-1
j_gene: TRBJ2-5
CDR3aa: CASSVGGVGKTQYF

v_gene: TRBV15
j_gene: TRBJ2-3
CDR3aa: CATGRDRSSTDTQYF

v_gene: TRBV6-1
j_gene: TRBJ2-2
CDR3aa: CASFGGLNTGELFF

v_gene: TRBV7-2
j_gene: TRBJ2-3
CDR3aa: CASSLYTRTDTQYF

v_gene: TRBV27
j_gene: TRBJ2-7
CDR3aa: CASSPLSSGPSYEQYF

v_gene: TRBV7-9
j_gene: TRBJ2-3
CDR3aa: CASSSDRERNTQYF

v_gene: TRBV30
j_gene: TRBJ1-1
CDR3aa: CAWSVQGQGENTEAFF

v_gene: TRBV5-4
j_gene: TRBJ2-7
CDR3aa: CASSFGQVNEQYF

v_gene: TRBV5-4
j_gene: TRBJ2-1
CDR3aa: CASSLLAGAYNEQFF

v_gene: TRBV19
j_gene: TRBJ1-1
CDR3aa: CASQAAHSTEAFF

v_gene: TRBV14
j_gene: TRBJ1-3
CDR3aa: CASSQDRWTGANTIYF

v_gene: TRBV28
j_gene: TRBJ1-2
CDR3aa: CASSLGNYGYTF

v_gene: TRBV30
j_gene: TRBJ2-7
CDR3aa: CAWGRTGYEQYF

v_gene: TRBV7-3
j_gene: TRBJ2-1
CDR3aa: CASSTGLAEPQFF

v_gene: TRBV6-5
j_gene: TRBJ1-4
CDR3aa: CASSYRGGSSNEKLFF

v_gene: TRBV9
j_gene: TRBJ2-3
CDR3aa: CASSPLGLALSTDTQYF

v_gene: TRBV7-2
j_gene: TRBJ2-5
CDR3aa: CASSPSAGEGTQYF

v_gene: TRBV30
j_gene: TRBJ1-1
CDR3aa: CAWSVYRGIGNTEAFF

v_gene: TRBV6-5
j_gene: TRBJ1-5
CDR3aa: CASRPGTGPQPQHF

v_gene: TRBV9
j_gene: TRBJ2-1
CDR3aa: CASSVSGGNNEQFF

v_gene: TRBV23-1
j_gene: TRBJ1-2
CDR3aa: CASSHQAPYDGYTF

v_gene: TRBV30
j_gene: TRBJ1-4
CDR3aa: CAWGDPQDNNEKLFF

v_gene: TRBV19
j_gene: TRBJ2-1
CDR3aa: CASSFSSWEDHEQFF

v_gene: TRBV7-3
j_gene: TRBJ2-1
CDR3aa: CASSLGGGRGYNEQFF

v_gene: TRBV28
j_gene: TRBJ1-4
CDR3aa: CASSAQGPGGEKLFF

v_gene: TRBV28
j_gene: TRBJ2-7
CDR3aa: CASSKTGTGTLWEQYF

v_gene: TRBV10-3
j_gene: TRBJ2-7
CDR3aa: CAISESTGYEQYF

v_gene: TRBV5-1
j_gene: TRBJ1-1
CDR3aa: CASSREGGMNTEAFF

v_gene: TRBV7-2
j_gene: TRBJ2-7
CDR3aa: CASSLARGRGGTSPYEQYF

v_gene: TRBV9
j_gene: TRBJ1-2
CDR3aa: CASSVTGRSGGYTF

v_gene: TRBV5-1
j_gene: TRBJ2-3
CDR3aa: CASSLVSRGSTDTQYF

v_gene: TRBV28
j_gene: TRBJ2-7
CDR3aa: CASSTGTSGTQSSYEQYF

v_gene: TRBV9
j_gene: TRBJ1-6
CDR3aa: CASSVDLSYNSPLHF

v_gene: TRBV2
j_gene: TRBJ2-4
CDR3aa: CASSEGQGATKNIQYF

v_gene: TRBV27
j_gene: TRBJ1-1
CDR3aa: CASSYGERGTEAFF

v_gene: TRBV18
j_gene: TRBJ1-1
CDR3aa: CASSRTQGTEAFF

v_gene: TRBV30
j_gene: TRBJ1-1
CDR3aa: CAWGGDRGRNTEAFF

v_gene: TRBV7-6
j_gene: TRBJ2-5
CDR3aa: CASRQPGQGQETQYF

v_gene: TRBV19
j_gene: TRBJ2-7
CDR3aa: CASRLTGTGNEQYF

v_gene: TRBV18
j_gene: TRBJ2-2
CDR3aa: CASSQDKLAGINTGELFF